This T cell receptor (beta chain) was observed in a study of CD8+ T cells in alopecia areata. Points from the study as a whole: Normal scalp showed lower clonality than lesional scalp, especially alopecia totalis/universalis. Mice gave a clearer picture of TCR sharing than patients did, possibly for HLA-related reasons.

As for this clone: The antigen is unknown.

Germline CDR1 reads MNHNY; CDR2 reads SVGAGI (reference sequence). The CDR3 covers 12 residues. V was pared by 8 bases and J by 0 bases, with 5 bases between. Extracted from the samples, RNA was reverse transcribed into cDNA to serve as the sequencing template. Sequenced by immunoSEQ multiplex PCR; TCRdb stores in-frame clones only, minus some. Counted here are thousands of clones, around 70% occurring once; the ten biggest clones make up approximately 10%. The chain uses TRBV6-6 and TRBJ1-3; D uncertain. This sequence originates from a human donor in good health. The sample comprised skin. CDR3 nucleotide sequence: TGTGCCAGCTTGAACTCTGGAAACACCATATATTTT. As protein: CASLNSGNTIYF.